A single sample gave rise to the 19 T cell receptor beta chains below, sequenced in a study of T cell responses to AZD1222 COVID-19 vaccine (dated by TCRdb to 2020 to 2023). The label giving this sample's time point can be read as: baseline before first vaccination. This sample's treatment or condition label indicates: meningococcal conjugate vaccine given as trial control. Receptor libraries were prepared by the immunoSEQ multiplex PCR assay. The table comes from immuneACCESS by way of TCRdb, which keeps in-frame sequences with V and J called. Part of the clones is missing from these tables; in studies checked, under half for an unresolved V gene and the rest for unknown reasons. This sample lists about 120,000 clones; over 75% were detected once. The top ten constitute 3% to 4.5% of the sample. Specimen: peripheral blood, collected on day 0 of MenACWY control vaccination. These receptors were collected from an adult in good health.

The chain is built from TRBV9 and TRBJ1-6, with no clear D. Trimming stripped 4 bases from V and 2 bases from J, with 13 bases between. The CDR3 contains 16 residues. In germline, CDR1 is SGDLS, CDR2 YYNGEE. The CDR3 is CASSTGSGPYNSPLHF. The CDR3 bases are TGTGCCAGCAGCACGGGTTCAGGCCCCTATAATTCACCCCTCCACTTT.

The chain is built from TRBV7-2 and TRBJ1-1, with D possibly being TRBD1 (5 bases). V lost 2 bases to trimming and J lost 3 bases, with 13 bases between them. The CDR3 has 15 amino acids. CDR1 and CDR2 (germline): SGHTA, FQGNSA. The CDR3, as DNA: TGTGCCAGCAGCTTAAGGCAGGGTACATACACTGAAGCTTTCTTT. This sequence encodes CASSLRQGTYTEAFF.

This chain connects TRBV28 to TRBJ1-1, with TRBD1 matching 7 bases. Trimming removed 2 bases from V and 4 bases from J; junction bases left unmatched: 7. Germline CDR1 is MDHEN and CDR2 is SYDVKM. CDR3 length: 15 residues. In DNA form, the CDR3 reads TGTGCCAGCAGTTTACCTCTGACAGGGAGCACTGAAGCTTTCTTT. This sequence encodes CASSLPLTGSTEAFF.

V gene TRBV11-2 combines with J gene TRBJ2-2; 8 nucleotides line up with TRBD2. The germline CDR1 and CDR2 sequences are SGHAT and FQNNGV. Trimming cost V 6 bases and J 2 bases; bases outside gene matches: 8. The CDR3 is made up of 16 amino acids. CDR3 bases: TGTGCCAGCAGTTCAATAGCGGGGCCCAACACCGGGGAGCTGTTTTTT. Its protein product is CASSSIAGPNTGELFF.

V usage is TRBV4-3 and J usage is TRBJ2-7, with D perhaps TRBD2 (6 bases). The germline V gene has CDR1 LGHNA and CDR2 YSLEER. Trimming shortened V by 0 bases and J by 3 bases, and 18 bases separated the two germline ends. There are 17 residues in the CDR3. The CDR3 DNA reads as TGCGCCAGCAGCCAAGATTTGTCGGAGGGGATTAGCTACGAGCAGTACTTC. It codes for CASSQDLSEGISYEQYF.

For the CDR3, the DNA is TGTGCCAGCAGTCTACCGAACACCGGGGAGCTGTTTTTT. This encodes CASSLPNTGELFF. V usage is TRBV12-3 or TRBV12-4 and J usage is TRBJ2-2; D ambiguous. CDR3 length: 13 residues. V lost 5 bases, J lost 0 bases, and 4 bases lay in between.

The chain employs TRBV5-4 and TRBJ1-2, with 12 bases identical to TRBD1. Germline V gene sequence: CDR1 SGHNT, CDR2 YYREEE (reference sequence). V dropped 2 bases and J dropped 6; count of bases not matched to a gene: 5. The CDR3 totals 15 residues. The CDR3 protein is CASSFVGQGADGYTF. The DNA of the CDR3 is TGTGCCAGCAGCTTCGTGGGACAGGGGGCAGATGGCTACACCTTC.

The CDR3 nucleotides read TGTGCCAGCAGAAGGACAGTGGAGAACACTGAAGCTTTCTTT. It yields the protein CASRRTVENTEAFF. This chain connects TRBV6-4 to TRBJ1-1, with D maybe TRBD1 (6 bases). CDR3 length equals 14 residues. The V end lost 6 bases, the J end lost 1 base, and 12 bases lay between the germline ends. Per germline, CDR1 MRHNA and CDR2 SNTAGT.

The gene calls are TRBV5-6 and TRBJ2-2; the match to TRBD1 covers 9 bases. Germline-derived CDR1 and CDR2 are SGHDT and YYEEEE. The ends lost 0 bases at V and 2 bases at J; junction bases unmatched: 2. This CDR3 region has 16 residues. The CDR3 DNA sequence: TGTGCCAGCAGCTTGGGGGGACAGGGTAACACCGGGGAGCTGTTTTTT. Its protein product is CASSLGGQGNTGELFF.

The J gene is TRBJ1-6, the V gene TRBV11-3, with a weak D call TRBD1 (6 bases). The CDR3 length is 18 residues. Germline V gene sequence: CDR1 SGHNT, CDR2 YENEEA. V gave up 2 bases and J gave up 3 bases, with 17 bases separating them. CDR3 loop: CASSLLQRGQHYNSPLHF. In DNA, the CDR3 is TGTGCCAGCAGCTTATTACAAAGAGGACAGCACTATAATTCACCCCTCCACTTT.

The V and J genes are TRBV7-9 and TRBJ1-5, with no clear D. The V end was cut by 3 bases, the J end by 3 bases, with 6 bases between. This CDR3 has 13 residues. Germline loops: CDR1 SEHNR, CDR2 FQNEAQ (reference sequence). DNA for the CDR3: TGTGCCAGCAGCTTCACAGACAATCAGCCCCAGCATTTT. Protein: CASSFTDNQPQHF.

The sample holds one count of this clone. CDR3 in amino acids: CASSLGGRDSNQPQHF. The CDR3 DNA is TGCGCCAGCAGCTTGGGCGGGAGGGATAGCAATCAGCCCCAGCATTTT. The chain couples TRBV5-1 to TRBJ1-5; the D is unclear. The V gene's germline CDR1 is SGHRS and CDR2 YFSETQ. Trimming took 0 bases from V and 0 from J, leaving 10 bases between them. The CDR3 runs to 16 residues.

The V gene is TRBV5-6, the J gene TRBJ1-1, with D possibly matching TRBD1 (5 bases). Germline assignment: CDR1 SGHDT and CDR2 YYEEEE. This CDR3 is built from 13 residues. The germline V and J ends were trimmed by 0 bases and 10 bases, with 13 bases remaining between them. This CDR3 reads CASSLDTGIGAFF. The CDR3 DNA reads as TGTGCCAGCAGCTTGGACACAGGAATTGGAGCTTTCTTT.

This chain uses TRBV9 with TRBJ1-5; D unclear. V gave up 0 bases and J gave up 10 bases, with 11 bases separating them. Per germline, CDR1 SGDLS and CDR2 YYNGEE. The length of the CDR3 is 13 residues. The CDR3 coding sequence is TGTGCCAGCAGCGTAGCTCCAGCACAACCCCAGCATTTT. Residues: CASSVAPAQPQHF.

The chain uses TRBV5-5 and TRBJ1-1; D unresolved. This CDR3 has 13 amino acids. V was shortened by 2 bases and J by 3 bases, with 8 bases between the two germline ends. Per the germline V gene, CDR1 is SGHKS and CDR2 is YYEKEE (reference sequence). The CDR3 DNA sequence: TGTGCCAGCAGCTTACAATTCGACACTGAAGCTTTCTTT. Translated: CASSLQFDTEAFF.

This chain links TRBV4-3 with TRBJ2-5; 7 positions agree with TRBD1. The CDR3 length is 14 residues. Germline V lookup: CDR1 LGHNA, CDR2 YSLEER. Germline trimming cut 4 bases from V and 5 bases from J; bases unmatched to any gene: 7. Written as DNA, the CDR3 is TGCGCCAGCAGCCTTGGTCAGGGACAGGAGACCCAGTACTTC. This encodes CASSLGQGQETQYF.

This clone was counted a single time. The chain recombines TRBV15 with TRBJ2-7, with 7 positions matching TRBD1. Per the germline V gene, CDR1 is LNHNV and CDR2 is YYDKDF (reference sequence). The CDR3 length is 15 residues. V was pared by 3 bases and J by 7 bases, with 12 bases of the junction left unmatched. CDR3 bases: TGTGCCACCAGCAGGGACCGGGACAGCATTCATGAGCAGTACTTC. It translates to CATSRDRDSIHEQYF.

The DNA for the CDR3 is TGTGCCAGCAGCGCGGCGGGACAGGAGGGAAGCTATGGCTACACCTTC. It codes for CASSAAGQEGSYGYTF. This rearrangement joins TRBV7-2 to TRBJ1-2; 8 nucleotides agree with TRBD1. Trimming at V came to 5 bases and at J to 4 bases, leaving 12 bases not matched to a gene. Germline assignment: CDR1 SGHTA and CDR2 FQGNSA. The CDR3 contains 16 residues. Together with reference TRBV7-2 and TRBJ1-2, the CDR3 gives the full variable domain: GAGVSQSPSNKVTEKGKDVELRCDPISGHTALYWYRQSLGQGLEFLIYFQGNSAPDKSGLPSDRFSAERTGGSVSTLTIQRTQQEDSAVYLCASSAAGQEGSYGYTFGSGTRLTVV.

This clone was seen just once. The chain links TRBV5-1 to TRBJ2-5; 10 bases fit TRBD1. Trimming at V came to 4 bases and at J to 4 bases, leaving 10 bases not matched to a gene. This CDR3 region has 16 residues. CDR1 SGHRS and CDR2 YFSETQ come from the germline V gene. CDR3 in DNA: TGCGCCAGCAGCCCCGGGACAGGGGCGCGGGGAGAGACCCAGTACTTC. Translating gives CASSPGTGARGETQYF.